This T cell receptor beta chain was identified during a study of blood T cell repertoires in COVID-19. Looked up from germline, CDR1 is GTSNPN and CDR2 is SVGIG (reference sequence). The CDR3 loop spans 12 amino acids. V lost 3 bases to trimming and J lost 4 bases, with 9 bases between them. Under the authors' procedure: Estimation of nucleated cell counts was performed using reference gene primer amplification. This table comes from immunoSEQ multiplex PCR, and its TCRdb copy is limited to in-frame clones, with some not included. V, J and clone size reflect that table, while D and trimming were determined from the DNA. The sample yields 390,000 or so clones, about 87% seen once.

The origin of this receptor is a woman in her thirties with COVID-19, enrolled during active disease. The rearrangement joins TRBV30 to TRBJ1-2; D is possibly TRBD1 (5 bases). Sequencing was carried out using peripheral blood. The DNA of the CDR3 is TGTGCCTGGAGGAGACAGACCTATGGCTACACCTTC. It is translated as CAWRRQTYGYTF.